This record concerns one TCR beta chain sequence. Its antigen remains undetermined. The record has no base qualities; no much larger clone is one base away. The protocol used for the library was 5' RACE. Sequenced on an Illumina HiSeq 2500. A second PCR of roughly 7 to 12 cycles was run with a J-beta primer mix and a sample-barcoded 5' primer. A template-switch 5' adaptor carrying 12 random nucleotides introduced a unique molecular identifier onto each TCR beta cDNA molecule. At least 2.5 million CDR3-containing paired-end reads were obtained from each sample. First-strand cDNA synthesis was performed from all RNA using the Mint cDNA synthesis kit, with priming by a TRBC-specific oligonucleotide. Following uracil-DNA glycosylase treatment, all cDNA underwent a first 18-cycle PCR with the universal primers M1SS and BC2_uni_R. The authors' analysis ran thus. For normalization, 1 million high-quality reads were randomly selected from each sample, with every read carrying a distinct molecular identifier. Reads sharing molecular identifiers were discarded rather than binned into consensus sequences. MiTCR, set to a Q25 quality threshold and the strictest error-elimination algorithm, was used for CDR3 identification, clonotype clustering and error correction. A nonparametric unseen species model using Euler transformation provided a lower-bound estimate of total TCR beta diversity. Using fastp at Q25 and MiXCR, TCRdb reprocessed the public reads and kept productive beta chains. CDR3 protein duplicates are merged, each entry listing the most common genes and DNA. The V and J calls and clone size come from TCRdb's table, not from the authors' own analysis. Counted in this sample were around 800,000 distinct CDR3 sequences; 40% to 50% of them appeared once. The ten most abundant clones make up around 18% of the sample.

The data are from a study of blood T cells in healthy people across ages (dated by TCRdb to the mid-2010s). As for the study more broadly: Template switching captured roughly one uniquely barcoded TCR beta cDNA molecule per two T cells in model experiments. Age-related changes in TCR beta repertoire diversity were measured in the study by deep sequencing normalized with unique cDNA molecular identifiers. Four age groups were formed from the donors: young (average approximately 15 years), middle-aged (around 39), aged (62) and long-lived (roughly 81). To avoid experimental bias, donors of different ages were randomly spread across the sequencing lanes. The study analyzed two additional independent replicas of 1 million unique cDNA reads from the same blood draw for two donors, one aged 18 to 30 and one aged 80 or older. Summary of the overall study and its limitations: Estimates of total diversity based on one million sequenced T cells were considered lower bounds and underestimates. Observed TCR beta diversity per million T cells fell roughly linearly with age, and a significant reduction was already apparent by age around 39. There was a strong correlation between observed TCR beta diversity and the percentage of naive T cells measured by flow cytometry. Compared with the aged group, more naive CD4+ T cells, fewer expanded clones and increased TCR diversity were shown by the long-lived group, suggesting age selection. Since profiling was done on bulk unsorted PBMCs, naive and antigen-experienced compartments could not be conclusively compared. The CMV infection status of donors was not known, potentially confounding age-related changes in expanded clonotypes.

The germline V and J ends show losses of 5 bases and 4 bases respectively, and no gene match explains 9 bases of the junction. From cysteine to phenylalanine, the CDR3 is 15 amino acids long. This entry keeps only the CDR3 DNA: 45 bases, framed from base 1. The donors were some 36 Caucasian individuals from Russia, aged about 6 to 100 years, who were systemically healthy. Approximately 9.3 milliliters of peripheral blood were drawn from each donor into EDTA-treated Vacutainer tubes. Ficoll-Paque density-gradient centrifugation was used to isolate PBMCs, with at least 7 million obtained per sample. Trizol reagent was used to extract total RNA from the PBMCs, yielding at least 5 micrograms per sample. The percentages of naive CD45RAhigh/CD27high T cells were determined by flow cytometry on a PBMC aliquot from every donor.

The chain is made from TRBV12-3 or TRBV12-4 and TRBJ1-2; TRBD1 agrees with 8 junctional bases. The sequence was collected from a man aged 60 to 75 in good health. The sequencing sample was made of blood. The sequenced DNA: TGTGCCAGCAGTGACCCGGGCAGGGGGCTCTATGGCTACACCTTC. This gives the protein CASSDPGRGLYGYTF.